The 19 T cell receptor beta chains given below trace back to one sample, sequenced in a study of metastatic and nonmetastatic thyroid tumors. Ahead of thyroid surgery, no patient had received treatment of any kind. TCRdb ran MiXCR on the PCR reads. The sample includes some 41,000 clones, less than 15% of them seen just once. The sequenced material came from blood. All receptors come from a female donor with papillary thyroid cancer or a benign thyroid nodule (not recorded which). Some clones in this sample may be carry-over from other donors' samples.

This clone has a count of ten or more. This rearrangement joins TRBV5-6 to TRBJ2-7; D gene ambiguous. This CDR3 is 14 amino acids long. CDR1 and CDR2 (germline): SGHDT, YYEEEE. V gave up 6 bases and J gave up 1 base, with 14 bases separating them. This CDR3 reads CASTPFHGSYEQYF. As DNA, the CDR3 is TGTGCCAGCACCCCGTTCCACGGGTCCTACGAGCAGTACTTC.

The chain links TRBV20-1 to TRBJ2-3; 11 bases fit TRBD2. J was trimmed by 0 bases and V by 4 bases; bases with no gene match: 9. The CDR3 length is 17 residues. Germline loops: CDR1 DFQATT, CDR2 SNEGSKA (reference sequence). The DNA for the CDR3 is TGCAGTGCTACCAGTAGCGGGAGGGCCAGTAGCACAGATACGCAGTATTTT. This encodes CSATSSGRASSTDTQYF.

This clone was seen at least ten times. V and J are TRBV24-1 and TRBJ2-7, with 11 bases matching TRBD2. The CDR3 has 15 residues. The germline gives CDR1 KGHDR, CDR2 SFDVKD. Losses at the gene ends were 12 bases for V and 2 bases for J; bases not matched to a gene: 11. Written as DNA, the CDR3 is TGTGCCCCGAGGGAAATAGCGGGAGGGCCCTACGAGCAGTACTTC. This sequence encodes CAPREIAGGPYEQYF.

Many counts were recorded for this clone. V and J are TRBV19 and TRBJ2-1, with D perhaps TRBD1 or TRBD2 (6 bases each). The germline V gene encodes CDR1 LNHDA and CDR2 SQIVND (reference sequence). Trimming cost V 5 bases and J 0 bases, with 14 bases left between them. This CDR3 has 16 residues. This CDR3 reads CASSPRGPSSYNEQFF. The DNA of the CDR3 is TGTGCCAGTAGTCCTCGGGGGCCGTCCTCCTACAATGAGCAGTTCTTC.

This clone has a count of ten or more. The rearrangement uses TRBV11-2 and TRBJ2-7; TRBD2 agrees at 14 bases. Germline loops: CDR1 SGHAT, CDR2 FQNNGV. The CDR3 extends over 15 amino acids. After removal of 5 bases from V and 8 bases from J, the junction contained 8 bases not matched to a gene. CDR3 sequence reads: CASSPMGLAGDQQYF. The CDR3 DNA is TGTGCCAGCAGCCCTATGGGACTAGCGGGAGATCAGCAGTACTTC.

This clone was seen repeatedly, ten times or more. The chain is built from TRBV10-3 and TRBJ2-1, with a weak D call TRBD2 (6 bases). Trimming cost V 10 bases and J 0 bases, with 13 bases left between them. The CDR3 has 14 amino acids. The germline V gene has CDR1 ENHRY and CDR2 SYGVKD. The CDR3 DNA follows: TGTGCCAACGCCGGGACTCACTCCTACAATGAGCAGTTCTTC. This sequence encodes CANAGTHSYNEQFF.

V gene TRBV4-1 combines with J gene TRBJ2-6; no clear D gene. The CDR3 is made up of 16 amino acids. Trimming removed 0 bases at V and 0 bases at J, with 6 bases between. The germline V gene encodes CDR1 MGHRA and CDR2 YSYEKL. The CDR3: CASSQDLGSGANVLTF. CDR3 coding DNA: TGCGCCAGCAGCCAAGATCTGGGCTCTGGGGCCAACGTCCTGACTTTC.

This clone has ten or more counts. V gene TRBV28 combines with J gene TRBJ1-4; TRBD1 matches 10 bases. Trimming cost V 2 bases and J 12 bases; bases outside gene matches: 3. CDR1 is MDHEN, CDR2 SYDVKM, per germline. CDR3 length: 13 amino acids. CDR3 protein: CASSLGDRGELFF. CDR3 coding DNA: TGTGCCAGCAGTTTAGGGGACAGGGGTGAACTGTTTTTT.

This clone was seen only once. With a much larger clone just one base away, this may be a read error. V is TRBV18 and J is TRBJ2-7, with D possibly TRBD1 on 5 matching bases. Looked up from germline, CDR1 is KGHSH and CDR2 is LQKENI. The CDR3 sequence is 14 residues long. The CDR3 loop is CASPPVRAPNEQYF. The CDR3 DNA reads TGTGCCAGCCCACCAGTCAGGGCGCCTAACGAGCAGTACTTC.

The chain uses TRBV7-3 and TRBJ2-1; no clear D gene. Germline assignment: CDR1 SGHTA and CDR2 FQGTGA. V was pared by 5 bases and J by 2 bases, with 10 bases between. This CDR3 is 14 amino acids long. CDR3 in amino acids: CASSLSSAYNEQFF. The CDR3 DNA reads TGTGCCAGCAGCCTTAGCAGCGCCTACAATGAGCAGTTCTTC.

This clone was seen many times. The chain uses TRBV12-3 or TRBV12-4 and TRBJ2-7, with a possible D match to TRBD2 (5 bases). V was shortened by 6 bases and J by 4 bases, with 22 bases between the two germline ends. This CDR3 region has 16 residues. The CDR3 DNA reads TGTGCCAGCAGCTCCGGACTCCCCGGATTACTTTACGAGCAGTACTTC. Protein: CASSSGLPGLLYEQYF.

By its share, this clone is medium-sized (0.01 to 0.1%). V and J are TRBV6-2 or TRBV6-3 and TRBJ1-3; D unclear. V shed 4 bases and J shed 0 bases, with 7 bases lying between them. Per the germline V gene, CDR1 is MNHEY and CDR2 is SVGEGT. The CDR3 spans 14 residues. DNA for the CDR3: TGTGCCAGCAGTTCGAGGGCCTCTGGAAACACCATATATTTT. Translated: CASSSRASGNTIYF.

Notes on this clone: Without the conserved terminal phenylalanine or tryptophan, this CDR3 likely stems from a read error. This chain joins TRBV27 and TRBJ1-1; D uncertain. The V and J ends lost 5 bases and 3 bases respectively, with 22 bases between them. From germline, CDR1 is MNHEY and CDR2 SMNVEV (reference sequence). The CDR3 length is 17 residues. The CDR3: CASSPDRAHLGYTEAFL. The DNA for the CDR3 is TGTGCCAGCAGTCCCGATAGGGCTCACCTGGGGTACACTGAAGCTTTCCTT.

This clone came up many times. The chain uses TRBV5-1 and TRBJ2-2, with TRBD1 matching over 7 bases. Trimming took 4 bases from V and 0 from J; bases not matched to a gene: 3. CDR3 length: 15 amino acids. Germline V gives CDR1 SGHRS, CDR2 YFSETQ. CDR3 sequence reads: CASSRGQPNTGELFF. In nucleotides, the CDR3 is TGCGCCAGCAGCAGGGGACAGCCGAACACCGGGGAGCTGTTTTTT.

Concerning this clone: The germline gene is not matched at one end of the junction; a read error may be the cause. The chain employs TRBV7-7 and TRBJ2-1, with D possibly being TRBD1 or TRBD2 (5 bases each). The length of the CDR3 is 15 residues. Germline-derived CDR1 and CDR2 are SSHAT and FNYEAQ (reference sequence). The CDR3 coding sequence is TGTGCTAGCAGCCTCGGGGCTGGGACGTGGAATGAGCAGTTCTTC. Its translation is CASSLGAGTWNEQFF.

This clone was detected many times. This may be a read error, as it is one base from a much larger clone. Since no conserved phenylalanine or tryptophan closes the CDR3, a read error is the likely cause. The rearrangement joins TRBV12-3 or TRBV12-4 to TRBJ1-5; possibly TRBD1 for D (6 bases). This CDR3 is 14 amino acids long. Trimming pared 5 bases from V and 3 bases from J, leaving 11 bases between. The CDR3 bases are TGTGCCAGCAGTACCGGGACACCCAATCAGCCCCAGCATTTA. It encodes CASSTGTPNQPQHL.

The chain couples TRBV5-1 to TRBJ2-3; the D is unclear. From germline, CDR1 is SGHRS and CDR2 YFSETQ. The CDR3 contains 15 residues. V lost 4 bases and J 0 bases, leaving 12 bases between the germline ends. The CDR3 nucleotides are TGCGCCAGCAGCGTCGTGGACCCAAGCACAGATACGCAGTATTTT. This sequence encodes CASSVVDPSTDTQYF.

This clone was detected many times. J is TRBJ1-5 and V is TRBV5-1; D uncertain. V shed 4 bases and J shed 5 bases, with 13 bases lying between them. Per the germline V gene, CDR1 is SGHRS and CDR2 is YFSETQ. This CDR3 contains 14 residues. The DNA of the CDR3 is TGCGCCAGCAGCCCCTACGGCGGGGATCAGCCCCAGCATTTT. It translates to CASSPYGGDQPQHF.

At least ten counts were recorded for this clone. The chain has TRBV28 and TRBJ1-2; tentatively, D is TRBD1 (5 bases). Germline lookup yields CDR1 MDHEN and CDR2 SYDVKM. There are 13 residues in the CDR3. V dropped 1 base and J dropped 10 bases, with 13 bases sitting between them. The CDR3 here is CASSLLGSGFYTF. CDR3 in DNA: TGTGCCAGCAGTTTATTAGGTTCAGGGTTCTACACCTTC.